This entry describes one TCR beta chain. Unique molecular identifiers were incorporated into the prepared TCRbeta library. TCRdb re-derived calls from the PCR reads in MiXCR, one entry per CDR3 protein. The sample shows 150,000 to 200,000 distinct CDR3 sequences, over 5.5% of them seen only once. CDR1 is SGHRS, CDR2 YFSETQ, per germline. The CDR3 extends over 16 amino acids. J gave up 7 bases and V 4 bases, and 10 bases lay outside the gene matches. This sample was taken from a study of T-cell reconstitution after alpha-beta-depleted transplantation in children. The source material was PBMCs from the stem cell graft donor, sampled from the stem cell graft. V and J are TRBV5-1 and TRBJ2-2; the match to TRBD2 covers 10 bases. The receptor comes from a human donor who donated a stem cell graft to a child with Wiskott-Aldrich syndrome. The DNA of the CDR3 is TGCGCCAGCAGCCCTTCAGCGGGGGGGCCCAGCGGGGAGCTGTTTTTT. Protein product: CASSPSAGGPSGELFF.